This passage covers 21 T cell receptor beta chains from one sample sequenced in a study of CD8 T cells in ankylosing spondylitis. TCRdb reanalysed the 5' RACE reads using MiXCR and keeps one entry per CDR3 protein. The sample includes some 140,000 distinct CDR3 sequences, 7% to 10% seen only once; the top ten take about 7.1%. Sequences were obtained from synovial fluid, either unsorted or a sorted T cell fraction (not recorded which). Source of these receptors: a male donor with ankylosing spondylitis.

In its sample, this clonotype was seen a few times. This chain connects TRBV18 to TRBJ2-7, with unresolved D. CDR1 and CDR2 from the germline V gene are KGHSH and LQKENI. The length of the CDR3 is 12 residues. V lost 6 bases and J lost 9, with 15 bases in between. The CDR3 loop is CASSPETRGQYF. DNA of the CDR3: TGTGCCAGCTCCCCGGAGACGAGAGGGCAGTACTTC.

This clonotype has ten or more counts. Mismatch with germline at one junction end may stem from a read error. Written as DNA, the CDR3 is TGTGCTAGCAGCTCCCAGGCAAGGGATACGCAGTATTTT. This sequence encodes CASSSQARDTQYF. The V gene is TRBV7-7, the J gene TRBJ2-3; D is undetermined. CDR3 size: 13 residues. Germline V CDR1 and CDR2: SSHAT, FNYEAQ (reference sequence).

This clonotype was counted at least ten times. This chain joins TRBV12-3 or TRBV12-4 and TRBJ2-5; D is perhaps TRBD1 or TRBD2 (5 bases each). The CDR3 consists of 12 residues. V was cut by 5 bases and J by 7 bases, with 11 bases left in between. CDR3 amino acids: CASSHPGGTQYF. The CDR3 coding sequence is TGTGCCAGCAGTCACCCTGGGGGGACCCAGTACTTC.

This clonotype was seen more than once but under ten times. The chain links TRBV2 to TRBJ2-1; D is perhaps TRBD1 (5 bases). Germline CDR1 SNHLY, CDR2 FYNNEI. The length of the CDR3 is 15 residues. The V and J ends lost 6 bases and 3 bases respectively, with 15 bases between them. CDR3 residues: CASSIRQPVYNEQFF. CDR3 DNA sequence: TGTGCCAGCAGCATTAGACAGCCAGTCTACAATGAGCAGTTCTTC.

This clonotype was found a few times. The chain uses TRBV20-1 and TRBJ2-1; 7 bases are a match to TRBD2. The length of the CDR3 is 13 residues. Germline loops: CDR1 DFQATT, CDR2 SNEGSKA (reference sequence). V trimming: 5 bases; J trimming: 5 bases; junction bases outside the gene matches: 6. CDR3 in amino acids: CSAGGRDHNEQFF. The CDR3 DNA is TGCAGTGCTGGCGGGAGAGACCACAATGAGCAGTTCTTC.

This chain links TRBV5-6 with TRBJ2-7; the D gene is possibly TRBD2 (5 bases). Looked up from germline, CDR1 is SGHDT and CDR2 is YYEEEE. CDR3 length equals 15 residues. V lost 0 bases and J 0 bases, leaving 10 bases between the germline ends. CDR3: CASSLGGYSSYEQYF. In DNA, the CDR3 is TGTGCCAGCAGCTTGGGAGGGTATAGCTCCTACGAGCAGTACTTC.

The J gene is TRBJ1-6, the V gene TRBV6-5, with D tentatively TRBD1 (6 bases). The CDR3 runs 14 residues. Trimming took 3 bases from V and 6 from J, leaving 9 bases between them. Looked up from germline, CDR1 is MNHEY and CDR2 is SVGAGI. In nucleotides, the CDR3 is TGTGCCAGCAGTTATAGGGGGATTAATTCACCCCTCCACTTT. This sequence encodes CASSYRGINSPLHF.

In this sample, this clonotype turned up a few times. The gene calls are TRBV20-1 and TRBJ2-1, with 8 bases lining up with TRBD1. This CDR3 comprises 14 residues. CDR1 is DFQATT and CDR2 is SNEGSKA in the germline V gene (reference sequence). V shed 6 bases, J shed 7 bases, and the junction held 11 bases outside the gene matches. As DNA, the CDR3 is TGCAGTGCCCGCCGACAGGGGATACTAAATGAGCAGTTCTTC. This sequence encodes CSARRQGILNEQFF.

The chain combines TRBV30 with TRBJ1-1; D is uncertain. The germline V gene has CDR1 GTSNPN and CDR2 SVGIG (reference sequence). The CDR3 spans 13 residues. V was trimmed by 7 bases and J by 0 bases, leaving 12 bases between them. The CDR3 here is CASLRPLNTEAFF. In DNA form, the CDR3 reads TGTGCCTCCCTCCGACCGCTGAACACTGAAGCTTTCTTT.

The table lists this clonotype with a few counts. The chain joins TRBV6-2 or TRBV6-3 to TRBJ1-2; unclear D gene. CDR3 size: 13 residues. Trimming stripped 2 bases from V and 3 bases from J, with 7 bases between. Germline CDR1 reads MNHEY; CDR2 reads SVGEGT. This CDR3 reads CASSYRAHYGYTF. The CDR3, as DNA: TGTGCCAGCAGTTACAGGGCTCACTATGGCTACACCTTC.

J is TRBJ1-2 and V is TRBV20-1, with 8 nucleotides matching TRBD1. Per germline, CDR1 DFQATT and CDR2 SNEGSKA (reference sequence). CDR3 length equals 14 residues. The junction had 8 bases not matched to a gene; V was cut back by 0 bases and J by 8 bases. CDR3 nucleotide sequence: TGCAGTGCTAGAGACCCTACAGGGGGTGAAGGCTACACCTTC. Residues: CSARDPTGGEGYTF.

The table lists this clonotype with many counts. The J gene is TRBJ2-5, the V gene TRBV5-1; D might be TRBD1 (6 bases). Germline CDR1 is SGHRS and CDR2 is YFSETQ. Trimming pared 7 bases from V and 1 base from J, leaving 11 bases between. This CDR3 has 13 amino acids. CDR3 nucleotides: TGCGCCAGCTCGAAGGGGGTCCAAGAGACCCAGTACTTC. Protein product: CASSKGVQETQYF.

CDR3 loop: CASSQDGQGRNTIYF. DNA for the CDR3: TGCGCCAGCAGCCAAGACGGTCAGGGAAGAAACACCATATATTTT. The genes are TRBV4-3 and TRBJ1-3, with D possibly TRBD1 on 5 matching bases. Germline V gives CDR1 LGHNA, CDR2 YSLEER. The CDR3 has 15 amino acids. Trimming removed 0 bases from V and 5 bases from J, with 11 bases in between.

This clonotype has at least ten counts. The chain is built from TRBV24-1 and TRBJ2-6; D is undetermined. The V end was cut by 4 bases, the J end by 3 bases, with 12 bases between. The CDR3 sequence is 16 residues long. The germline CDR1 and CDR2 sequences are KGHDR and SFDVKD. The CDR3 coding sequence is TGTGCCACCAGTGACCCTGGATTACATGGGGCCAACGTCCTGACTTTC. Protein product: CATSDPGLHGANVLTF.

The rearrangement links TRBV7-2 to TRBJ2-6; TRBD1 might be the D (6 bases). The V gene lost 5 bases and the J gene lost 9 bases, with 11 bases spanning the gap. In germline, CDR1 is SGHTA, CDR2 FQGNSA. CDR3 size: 13 residues. CDR3 sequence: CASSIGGYNVLTF. CDR3 bases: TGTGCCAGCAGCATTGGGGGCTACAACGTCCTGACTTTC. Supplemented by reference TRBV7-2 and TRBJ2-6, the full variable domain reads GAGVSQSPSNKVTEKGKDVELRCDPISGHTALYWYRQSLGQGLEFLIYFQGNSAPDKSGLPSDRFSAERTGGSVSTLTIQRTQQEDSAVYLCASSIGGYNVLTFGAGSRLTVL.

This clonotype was seen ten or more times. The chain employs TRBV20-1 and TRBJ2-1, with no clear D. The CDR3 is 13 residues long. In germline, CDR1 is DFQATT, CDR2 SNEGSKA (reference sequence). Trimming took off 0 bases at V and 10 bases at J, with 13 bases between the two ends. The CDR3 reads CSARDHMRGEQFF. The CDR3 DNA reads TGCAGTGCTAGAGATCACATGCGTGGGGAGCAGTTCTTC.

This chain connects TRBV5-1 to TRBJ2-5, with 8 bases matching TRBD1. Unmatched junction bases numbered 1, after V lost 2 bases and J lost 4 bases. This CDR3 is built from 13 residues. CDR1 is SGHRS and CDR2 is YFSETQ in the germline V gene. The CDR3 sequence: CASSLGQGETQYF. Written as DNA, the CDR3 is TGCGCCAGCAGCTTAGGACAGGGAGAGACCCAGTACTTC.

The V call is TRBV28, the J call TRBJ2-1; D may be TRBD1 (6 bases). CDR3 length: 18 amino acids. Germline CDR1 reads MDHEN; CDR2 reads SYDVKM. The V end lost 6 bases, the J end lost 4 bases, and 25 bases lay between the germline ends. In nucleotides, the CDR3 is TGTGCCAGCAGCGGCCCTTCACAGGGATGGGGCCTTTACAATGAGCAGTTCTTC. Its protein product is CASSGPSQGWGLYNEQFF.

This clonotype has ten or more counts. The chain couples TRBV6-2 or TRBV6-3 to TRBJ2-1, with D uncertain. Trimming removed 6 bases at V and 7 bases at J, with 19 bases between. Germline V CDR1 and CDR2: MNHEY, SVGEGT. The CDR3 contains 15 residues. The CDR3 loop is CASRKGGDLGNEQFF. The DNA of the CDR3 is TGTGCCAGCAGGAAGGGTGGCGATCTTGGGAATGAGCAGTTCTTC.

This chain connects TRBV20-1 to TRBJ1-5, with a weak D call TRBD1 (5 bases). Germline CDR1 reads DFQATT; CDR2 reads SNEGSKA (reference sequence). This CDR3 region has 13 residues. The V and J ends lost 1 base and 6 bases respectively, with 10 bases between them. CDR3 sequence reads: CSARVVGGQPQHF. The CDR3 DNA reads TGCAGTGCTAGAGTGGTGGGGGGTCAGCCCCAGCATTTT.

The chain links TRBV6-5 to TRBJ2-7, with D possibly matching TRBD1 (6 bases). CDR3 size: 15 residues. The V end was cut by 6 bases, the J end by 2 bases, with 17 bases between. The germline gives CDR1 MNHEY, CDR2 SVGAGI. The CDR3 DNA reads as TGTGCCAGCAGCTATGACGGGACAACCCCCTACGAGCAGTACTTC. Translating gives CASSYDGTTPYEQYF.